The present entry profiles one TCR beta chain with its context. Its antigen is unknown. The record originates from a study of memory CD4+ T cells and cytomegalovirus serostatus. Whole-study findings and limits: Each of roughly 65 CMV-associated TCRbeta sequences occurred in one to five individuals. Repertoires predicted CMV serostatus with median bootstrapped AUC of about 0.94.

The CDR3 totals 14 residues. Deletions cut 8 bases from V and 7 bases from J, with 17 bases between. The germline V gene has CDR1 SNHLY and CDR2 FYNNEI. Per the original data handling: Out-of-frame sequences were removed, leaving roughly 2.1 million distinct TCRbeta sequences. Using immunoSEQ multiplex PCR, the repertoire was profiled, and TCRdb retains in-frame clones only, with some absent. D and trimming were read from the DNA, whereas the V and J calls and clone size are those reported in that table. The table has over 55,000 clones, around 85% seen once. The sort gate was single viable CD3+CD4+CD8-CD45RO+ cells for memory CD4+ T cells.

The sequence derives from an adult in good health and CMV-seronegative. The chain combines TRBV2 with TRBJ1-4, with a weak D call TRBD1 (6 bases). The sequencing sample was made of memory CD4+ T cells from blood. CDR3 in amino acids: CASRDTNSGEKLFF. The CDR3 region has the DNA TGTGCCAGCCGGGACACCAACTCCGGTGAAAAACTGTTTTTT.